The rows below give T cell receptor beta chains drawn from one sample of a study of PD-1 blockade in classical Hodgkin lymphoma. TCRdb's copy holds only in-frame clones and misses some; the assay was immunoSEQ multiplex PCR. The sample yields about 21,000 clones, more than 60% seen once. The specimen comprised peripheral blood mononuclear cells (PBMCs), sampled at baseline. All receptors derive from a human donor with classical Hodgkin lymphoma. CDR3s include the opening cysteine and the closing phenylalanine or tryptophan. The D gene is left open where the match is weak. Clone size is not always given. Where it is, it says once, few, many or a class for expanded clones.

TRBJ2-2 | TRBV28 | NA | few | TGTGCCAGCAGTCCTAGTGTAGAACCCACCGGGGAGCTGTTTTTT | CASSPSVEPTGELFF
TRBJ2-3 | TRBV6-5 | NA | NA | TGTGCCAGCAGTTATTCGGGGCGGTTCACAGATACGCAGTATTTT | CASSYSGRFTDTQYF
TRBJ1-5 | TRBV27 | TRBD1 | few | TGTGCCAGCAGTTTCCTGGACAGGGCTGACCAGCCCCAGCATTTT | CASSFLDRADQPQHF
TRBJ1-2 | TRBV5-6 | NA | few | TGTGCCAGCAACGACAGCCCCTATGGCTACACCTTC | CASNDSPYGYTF
TRBJ1-2 | TRBV19 | TRBD1 | NA | TGTGCCACCTCTTACGGGGCGGGACAGGTTATATATCATGGCTACACCTTC | CATSYGAGQVIYHGYTF
TRBJ2-7 | TRBV6-9 | NA | NA | TGTGCCAGCAGTCCTTGGCTTGGGATCCACGAGCAGTACTTC | CASSPWLGIHEQYF
TRBJ1-4 | TRBV28 | TRBD1 | NA | TGTGCCAGCAGTTTCCGGGGGACAGGGGGCACTAATGAAAAACTGTTTTTT | CASSFRGTGGTNEKLFF
TRBJ2-5 | TRBV2 | TRBD1 | NA | TGTGCCAGCAGTGGGACAGGGGATAGGGAGACCCAGTACTTC | CASSGTGDRETQYF
TRBJ1-2 | TRBV6-5 | NA | NA | TGTGCCAGCAGCCCAGGGGCGCACTATGGCTACACCTTC | CASSPGAHYGYTF
TRBJ2-7 | TRBV10-2 | NA | NA | TGCGCCAGCAGGGAGCAGGGCCCCTCCGAGCAGTACTTC | CASREQGPSEQYF
TRBJ1-1 | TRBV29-1 | NA | medium-sized | TGCAGCGTTGAACGGGGTGGCAGAGCTTTCTTT | CSVERGGRAFF
TRBJ2-2 | TRBV10-3 | TRBD2 | NA | TGTGCCATCAGTGCTACTAGCGGGGACACCGGGGAGCTGTTTTTT | CAISATSGDTGELFF
TRBJ2-5 | TRBV6-1 | NA | NA | TGTGCCAGCAGTGAAGGCCAGGGGCAGGAGACCCAGTACTTC | CASSEGQGQETQYF
TRBJ2-3 | TRBV2 | NA | NA | TGTGCCAGCAGTGAAGTAGCGCCGAGCACAGATACGCAGTATTTT | CASSEVAPSTDTQYF
TRBJ2-7 | TRBV28 | TRBD1 | NA | TGTGCCAGCAGTTTGACAGGGCGGGTCTCCTACGAGCAGTACTTC | CASSLTGRVSYEQYF
TRBJ1-6 | TRBV5-4 | NA | NA | TGTGCCAGCAGCTTGGAAGGGGGCTATAATTCACCCCTCCACTTT | CASSLEGGYNSPLHF
TRBJ1-3 | TRBV7-2 | NA | once | TGTGCCAGCAGCCGCAGCACCTCTGGAAACACCATATATTTT | CASSRSTSGNTIYF
TRBJ2-1 | TRBV9 | TRBD2 | NA | TGTGCCAGCAGCGGCGGGAGGGGGACCTACAATGAGCAGTTCTTC | CASSGGRGTYNEQFF
TRBJ2-1 | TRBV6-5 | NA | NA | TGTGCCAGCATGGGATCAAGCTACAATGAGCAGTTCTTC | CASMGSSYNEQFF
TRBJ1-2 | TRBV29-1 | NA | once | TGCAGCGTTGAAGAGCGTGTGACATGGCTCTATGGCTACACCTTC | CSVEERVTWLYGYTF
TRBJ2-7 | TRBV6-5 | NA | NA | TGTGCCAGCAGTTACTCGTGGTCCTACGAGCAGTACTTC | CASSYSWSYEQYF
TRBJ2-7 | TRBV7-3 | NA | NA | TGTGCCAGCAGCTTATATTTAGGCTACGAGCAGTACTTC | CASSLYLGYEQYF
TRBJ1-4 | TRBV7-2 | TRBD1 | few | TGTGCCAGCAGCTTAGACCCTCAGGGGGCATTTGAAAAACTGTTTTTT | CASSLDPQGAFEKLFF
TRBJ1-2 | TRBV28 | NA | NA | TGTGCCAGCAGTTTGGTGGGGAAAGCTGGCTACACCTTC | CASSLVGKAGYTF
TRBJ2-2 | TRBV6-5 | NA | NA | TGTGCCAGCGGCCTCGTGACCGGGGAGCTGTTTTTT | CASGLVTGELFF
TRBJ2-7 | TRBV5-1 | NA | NA | TGCGCCAGCAGCATCCTCGAGGCGGGACTCCAGTACTTC | CASSILEAGLQYF
TRBJ2-7 | TRBV9 | TRBD1 | NA | TGTGCCAGCAGCGTAGACAGTGACAGGGCGTTTGAGCAGTACTTC | CASSVDSDRAFEQYF
TRBJ1-3 | TRBV10-1 | NA | NA | TGCGCCAGCAGTGAGTCCCCCGGGAGAACTGGAAACACCATATATTTT | CASSESPGRTGNTIYF
TRBJ2-7 | TRBV19 | NA | NA | TGTGCCAGTAGTATCGGGCGGGGCCTGGACGAGCAGTACTTC | CASSIGRGLDEQYF
TRBJ2-1 | TRBV4-2 | NA | NA | TGTGCCAGCAGCCAAGCTACGCGGAGTAACAATGAGCAGTTCTTC | CASSQATRSNNEQFF
TRBJ2-1 | TRBV28 | TRBD2 | once | TGTGCCAGCAGTTTGCGCAGACCGGGACTAGCGGGCCCAGGCTCCTACAATGAGCAGTTCTTC | CASSLRRPGLAGPGSYNEQFF
TRBJ2-3 | TRBV7-9 | NA | NA | TGTGCCAGCAGCTTAGGGCTGAGCACAGATACGCAGTATTTT | CASSLGLSTDTQYF
TRBJ2-7 | TRBV7-2 | NA | few | TGTGCCAGCAGCTTAGTGGCGGTGGGGCAGTACTTC | CASSLVAVGQYF
TRBJ2-7 | TRBV6-6 | TRBD2 | few | TGTGCCAGCAGCCCAACTAGCGGGGGTTACGAGCAGTACTTC | CASSPTSGGYEQYF
TRBJ2-7 | TRBV13 | NA | NA | TGTGCCAGCAGCTTAACAGGAACCTACGAGCAGTACTTC | CASSLTGTYEQYF
TRBJ2-2 | TRBV29-1 | NA | NA | TGCAGCGTTGAAGATCAGGGTGACACCGGGGAGCTGTTTTTT | CSVEDQGDTGELFF
TRBJ2-7 | TRBV5-1 | TRBD2 | few | TGCGCCAGCAGCAAGGGACTAGCGGGCCTCTACGAGCAGTACTTC | CASSKGLAGLYEQYF
TRBJ2-5 | TRBV4-3 | TRBD1 | NA | TGCGCCAGCAGCCAGACGACAGGGGAGACCCAGTACTTC | CASSQTTGETQYF
TRBJ1-5 | TRBV28 | NA | NA | TGTGCCAGCAGTTTCCTCCCTGGACGGCTTTATAGCAATCAGCCCCAGCATTTT | CASSFLPGRLYSNQPQHF
TRBJ1-2 | TRBV5-1 | TRBD1 | few | TGCGCCAGCAGCTTAGGGACAGCCTATGGCTACACCTTC | CASSLGTAYGYTF
TRBJ1-1 | TRBV2 | NA | NA | TGTGCCAGCTGTACCCAGGGACGGATAAGTCCTGAAGCTTTCTTT | CASCTQGRISPEAFF
TRBJ2-6 | TRBV6-5 | TRBD1 | NA | TGTGCCAGCAGTTACGGGACAGGGGCCCCCGTCCTGACTTTC | CASSYGTGAPVLTF
TRBJ1-4 | TRBV5-6 | TRBD1 | NA | TGTGCCAGCAGCTCCCCACCTTACCGGACAGGACGGAATGAAAAACTGTTTTTT | CASSSPPYRTGRNEKLFF
TRBJ2-5 | TRBV15 | NA | NA | TGTGCCACCAGCAGAGATACACTGGTTACTGGCGTGGAGACCCAGTACTTC | CATSRDTLVTGVETQYF
TRBJ2-5 | TRBV7-2 | TRBD1 | few | TGTGCCAGCAGCTTAGGTTGGGCGGGACAGGGCCAAGAGACCCAGTACTTC | CASSLGWAGQGQETQYF
TRBJ1-6 | TRBV2 | NA | NA | TGTGCCAGCAGTGTCGACGGAACAAATTCACCCCTCCACTTT | CASSVDGTNSPLHF
TRBJ2-2 | TRBV7-2 | NA | NA | TGTGCCAGCAGGGTAACGGGACATTTCTACACCGGGGAGCTGTTTTTT | CASRVTGHFYTGELFF
TRBJ1-4 | TRBV28 | NA | NA | TGTGCCAGCAGTTTACCCAACGGCAATCCAGGGAGTGGGAATGAAAAACTGTTTTTT | CASSLPNGNPGSGNEKLFF
TRBJ1-1 | TRBV5-1 | NA | few | TGCGCCAGCAGCCATAACACTGAAGCTTTCTTT | CASSHNTEAFF
TRBJ1-4 | TRBV5-1 | NA | NA | TGCGCCAGCAGCCTTGGAGGCCCGGGGGAAAAACTGTTTTTT | CASSLGGPGEKLFF
TRBJ1-5 | TRBV2 | TRBD1 | NA | TGTGCCAGCAGTCGCGACAGGGGCAACAATCAGCCCCAGCATTTT | CASSRDRGNNQPQHF
TRBJ1-6 | TRBV28 | NA | NA | TGTGCCAGCAGTTACTGGACAGTTCTCAGCCGTTATAATTCACCCCTCCACTTT | CASSYWTVLSRYNSPLHF
TRBJ2-5 | TRBV11-2 | NA | NA | TGTGCCAGCAGCTTAGACGGACTCTTGCCGGAGGTACAAGAGACCCAGTACTTC | CASSLDGLLPEVQETQYF
TRBJ1-2 | TRBV7-2 | NA | NA | TGTGCCAGCAGCTTGGCAGGGAATGTGAGGGCCTATGGCTACACCTTC | CASSLAGNVRAYGYTF
TRBJ2-1 | TRBV28 | TRBD1 | NA | TGTGCCAGCAGCCTTACAGGGGATGAGCAGTTCTTC | CASSLTGDEQFF
TRBJ1-3 | TRBV6-6 | NA | NA | TGTGCCAGCAGGGTCGGACGGGACTCTGGAAACACCATATATTTT | CASRVGRDSGNTIYF
TRBJ2-1 | TRBV5-1 | TRBD2 | NA | TGCGCCAGCAGGGGGACTAGCGGGAGCCCCTCCTACAATGAGCAGTTCTTC | CASRGTSGSPSYNEQFF
TRBJ1-2 | TRBV18 | NA | NA | TGTGCCAGCTCACCACTTTCCGGACAGCTTAACTATGGCTACACCTTC | CASSPLSGQLNYGYTF
TRBJ1-2 | TRBV11-2 | NA | NA | TGTGCCAGCAGCTCGGGACCGAAGTATGGCTACACCTTC | CASSSGPKYGYTF
TRBJ1-5 | TRBV6-1 | NA | NA | TGTGCCAGCAGTGGTGGTTTCGGGCCCCAGCATTTT | CASSGGFGPQHF